What follows are 31 T cell receptor beta chains derived from one specimen sequenced in a study of cytomegalovirus exposure and HLA in healthy donors (dated by TCRdb to 2017 to 2019). Receptor libraries were prepared by the immunoSEQ multiplex PCR assay. For the multiplex PCR, a mixture combining 60 forward primers for TCR Vbeta segments and 13 reverse primers for TCR Jbeta segments was used. Not all clones reach the TCRdb copy of this immuneACCESS table, which keeps in-frame sequences only. Checked studies attribute under half of the gap to unresolved V genes and leave the rest unexplained. Counted in this sample were about 180,000 clones; around 77% of them appeared once. 1.5% to 2% of the sample comes from the top ten. Sequenced material: PBMCs. Receptor source: a woman aged 30 to 39 in good health and CMV-seronegative.

As regards this clone: At one end the junction does not follow the germline gene, possibly because of a read error. This chain uses TRBV7-9 with TRBJ1-2; 7 positions agree with TRBD1. CDR1 SEHNR and CDR2 FQNEAQ come from the germline V gene (reference sequence). The CDR3 sequence is 17 residues long. The CDR3 region has the DNA TGTGCCAGCGGCTTAGAGGAGGGGGCGCGGCGGATCTATGGCTACACCTTC. Protein product: CASGLEEGARRIYGYTF. The complete variable domain, with remaining parts taken from reference TRBV7-9 and TRBJ1-2, reads DTGVSQNPRHKITKRGQNVTFRCDPISEHNRLYWYRQTLGQGPEFLTYFQNEAQLEKSRLLSDRFSAERPKGSFSTLEIQRTEQGDSAMYLCASGLEEGARRIYGYTFGSGTRLTVV.

As regards this clone: Germline is not matched at one junction end, which may reflect a read error. The chain is built from TRBV4-1 and TRBJ1-1; a possible D gene is TRBD1 (5 bases). Germline lookup yields CDR1 MGHRA and CDR2 YSYEKL. The CDR3 spans 16 residues. CDR3 nucleotide sequence: TGCGCCAGCAGCCAAAGAGCCGCCAGAAAAGGGGCTGACGCTTTCTTT. Protein sequence: CASSQRAARKGADAFF.

This chain uses TRBV6-1 with TRBJ2-1; 9 nucleotides match TRBD1. The J segment lost 6 bases and the V segment lost 9 bases, leaving 3 bases of the junction unmatched. The germline CDR1 and CDR2 sequences are MNHNS and SASEGT. This CDR3 contains 12 residues. The CDR3: CASLTGGNEQFF. The CDR3, as DNA: TGTGCCAGTTTGACAGGGGGCAATGAGCAGTTCTTC.

V is TRBV27 and J is TRBJ2-3, with a tentative D call TRBD1 (6 bases). The germline CDR1 and CDR2 sequences are MNHEY and SMNVEV (reference sequence). This CDR3 contains 15 residues. Between the trimmed V and J ends, which lost 4 bases and 2 bases, there was a span of 13 bases. The CDR3 is CASSSTGRITDTQYF. CDR3 DNA: TGTGCCAGCAGTTCAACAGGGCGTATCACAGATACGCAGTATTTT.

The chain is built from TRBV11-2 and TRBJ1-1, with 10 bases fitting TRBD1. The germline CDR1 and CDR2 sequences are SGHAT and FQNNGV. V was pared by 7 bases and J by 4 bases, with 6 bases of the junction left unmatched. CDR3 length: 14 residues. CDR3 bases: TGTGCCAGCAACCCCGGGACAGGGGCCACTGAAGCTTTCTTT. This codes for CASNPGTGATEAFF.

V usage is TRBV2 and J usage is TRBJ1-6; D unclear. V was shortened by 7 bases and J by 6 bases, with 16 bases between the two germline ends. The CDR3 consists of 15 residues. Germline V gene sequence: CDR1 SNHLY, CDR2 FYNNEI. The CDR3 spells CASIPRILVNSPLHF. CDR3 bases: TGTGCCAGCATACCCAGGATACTCGTTAATTCACCCCTCCACTTT. Full variable domain (remainder filled in from reference TRBV2 and TRBJ1-6): EPEVTQTPSHQVTQMGQEVILRCVPISNHLYFYWYRQILGQKVEFLVSFYNNEISEKSEIFDDQFSVERPDGSNFTLKIRSTKLEDSAMYFCASIPRILVNSPLHFGNGTRLTVT.

With respect to this clone: The junction does not match germline at one end; this may be a read error. The chain combines TRBV2 with TRBJ2-7; D may be TRBD1 (6 bases). This CDR3 contains 13 residues. The germline gives CDR1 SNHLY, CDR2 FYNNEI. The CDR3 reads CASLRDISHEQYF. The CDR3 region has the DNA TGTGCCAGCCTAAGGGACATCTCCCACGAGCAGTACTTC.

The V and J genes are TRBV13 and TRBJ2-7; 8 nucleotides agree with TRBD1. J lost 6 bases, V lost 2 bases, and 12 bases had no gene match. The germline V gene has CDR1 PRHDT and CDR2 FYEKMQ (reference sequence). This CDR3 comprises 16 residues. The CDR3 protein is CASSLISRTGRGEQYF. CDR3 DNA sequence: TGTGCCAGCAGCTTAATTTCCCGGACAGGGCGGGGCGAGCAGTACTTC.

V gene TRBV28 combines with J gene TRBJ2-2, with D perhaps matching TRBD2 (6 bases). V shed 10 bases and J shed 1 base, with 16 bases lying between them. Per germline, CDR1 MDHEN and CDR2 SYDVKM. This CDR3 comprises 15 residues. CDR3 loop: CATLPGGMNTGELFF. The CDR3 nucleotides are TGTGCCACCCTTCCCGGGGGAATGAACACCGGGGAGCTGTTTTTT.

CDR3 protein: CAQGLFNQETQYF. CDR3 sequence (DNA): TGTGCGCAGGGGCTCTTCAACCAAGAGACCCAGTACTTC. The V and J genes are TRBV30 and TRBJ2-5; D might be TRBD1 (6 bases). CDR1 is GTSNPN and CDR2 is SVGIG in the germline V gene (reference sequence). This CDR3 contains 13 residues.

The gene calls are TRBV5-1 and TRBJ2-2, with TRBD2 matching 8 bases. The V segment lost 4 bases and the J segment 5 bases; nucleotides outside the gene matches: 4. The germline V gene has CDR1 SGHRS and CDR2 YFSETQ. The CDR3 covers 14 residues. DNA for the CDR3: TGCGCCAGCAGCCGGGAGGGTTCGACCGGGGAGCTGTTTTTT. It yields the protein CASSREGSTGELFF.

The chain recombines TRBV7-9 with TRBJ1-5, with D perhaps matching TRBD1 (6 bases). Germline V gives CDR1 SEHNR, CDR2 FQNEAQ (reference sequence). With 4 bases removed from V and 9 bases from J, the gap between germline ends came to 19 bases. This CDR3 contains 15 residues. CDR3 region: CASSSWTVQNRPQHF. Written as DNA, the CDR3 is TGTGCCAGCAGCTCATGGACAGTGCAAAATAGGCCCCAGCATTTT.

The rearrangement links TRBV7-8 to TRBJ2-3, with 7 positions matching TRBD1. CDR1 is SGHVS and CDR2 is FQNEAQ in the germline V gene. V was clipped by 1 base and J by 5 bases; unmatched bases: 6. There are 15 residues in the CDR3. The CDR3 DNA reads as TGTGCCAGCAGCTTAGAGCAGGGGGTTTTAGATACGCAGTATTTT. This codes for CASSLEQGVLDTQYF.

This clone was seen a few times. V and J are TRBV6-1 and TRBJ2-5; the match to TRBD1 covers 9 bases. The V gene's germline CDR1 is MNHNS and CDR2 SASEGT. The CDR3 runs 15 residues. Trimming removed 8 bases from V and 1 base from J; junction bases left unmatched: 8. The DNA of the CDR3 is TGTGCCAGCCTGGGGACAGGGCCCCTCCAAGAGACCCAGTACTTC. This translates into CASLGTGPLQETQYF.

This rearrangement joins TRBV4-1 to TRBJ2-3, with 8 bases that match TRBD2. Germline V gives CDR1 MGHRA, CDR2 YSYEKL. V was pared by 5 bases and J by 3 bases, with 10 bases of the junction left unmatched. The CDR3 covers 16 residues. CDR3: CASSVGGGGNTDTQYF. CDR3 DNA: TGCGCCAGCAGCGTTGGCGGCGGGGGGAATACAGATACGCAGTATTTT.

The CDR3 nucleotides are TGTGCCAGCTCACTGGGGACACGAGGGCAGCCCCAGCATTTT. It is translated as CASSLGTRGQPQHF. This sequence joins TRBV18 and TRBJ1-5; tentatively, D is TRBD1 (6 bases). This CDR3 is built from 14 residues. Germline CDR1 is KGHSH and CDR2 is LQKENI. V gave up 4 bases and J gave up 7 bases, with 14 bases separating them.

This clone came up a few times. The chain employs TRBV7-6 and TRBJ2-3, with 13 bases fitting TRBD2. Germline assignment: CDR1 SGHVS and CDR2 FNYEAQ. CDR3 length: 16 residues. The J segment lost 4 bases and the V segment lost 3 bases, leaving 4 bases of the junction unmatched. As DNA, the CDR3 is TGTGCCAGCAGCTTCTTGACTAGCGGGGGGCCAGATACGCAGTATTTT. This sequence encodes CASSFLTSGGPDTQYF.

The chain recombines TRBV4-1 with TRBJ1-5; D is uncertain. The CDR3 covers 15 residues. The V gene lost 0 bases and the J gene lost 9 bases, with 15 bases spanning the gap. Germline V CDR1 and CDR2: MGHRA, YSYEKL. CDR3 in amino acids: CASSQDGASFGPQHF. CDR3 bases: TGCGCCAGCAGCCAAGATGGAGCGTCGTTTGGGCCCCAGCATTTT.

The chain uses TRBV10-1 and TRBJ2-3; D is perhaps TRBD1 (5 bases). CDR3 length: 16 residues. V was clipped by 4 bases and J by 4 bases, with 18 bases between them. Per germline, CDR1 WNHNN and CDR2 SYGVQD (reference sequence). CDR3 sequence: CASSAPSGLGADTQYF. Written as DNA, the CDR3 is TGCGCCAGCAGTGCTCCCTCAGGGTTGGGCGCAGATACGCAGTATTTT.

The rearrangement links TRBV6-1 to TRBJ1-1, with no clear D. The germline gives CDR1 MNHNS, CDR2 SASEGT. The CDR3 extends over 15 amino acids. The V and J ends lost 1 base and 1 base respectively, with 10 bases between them. CDR3 in DNA: TGTGCCAGCAGTGAAGTGATCGGGAGGAACACTGAAGCTTTCTTT. Translated: CASSEVIGRNTEAFF.

CDR3 bases: TGTGCCAGCAGCGGGACAGGGGCTTTAGGTCAGCCCCAGCATTTT. Residues: CASSGTGALGQPQHF. The chain recombines TRBV2 with TRBJ1-5; TRBD1 aligns across 10 bases. Germline assignment: CDR1 SNHLY and CDR2 FYNNEI. The CDR3 runs 15 residues. The V and J ends lost 6 bases and 6 bases, in that order; junction bases with no gene match: 8. Combining the CDR3 with reference TRBV2 and TRBJ1-5 gives the whole variable domain EPEVTQTPSHQVTQMGQEVILRCVPISNHLYFYWYRQILGQKVEFLVSFYNNEISEKSEIFDDQFSVERPDGSNFTLKIRSTKLEDSAMYFCASSGTGALGQPQHFGDGTRLSIL.

This chain joins TRBV4-1 and TRBJ1-2; no clear D. Per germline, CDR1 MGHRA and CDR2 YSYEKL. With 4 bases removed from V and 4 bases from J, the gap between germline ends came to 16 bases. The CDR3 runs to 15 residues. In nucleotides, the CDR3 is TGCGCCAGCAGCCTCGATCCCGGGAATCCCTATGGCTACACCTTC. Encoded protein: CASSLDPGNPYGYTF.

The rearrangement links TRBV6-5 to TRBJ1-2, with a tentative D call TRBD1 (6 bases). This CDR3 region has 14 residues. Trimming stripped 2 bases from V and 4 bases from J, with 11 bases between. From germline, CDR1 is MNHEY and CDR2 SVGAGI. CDR3 sequence reads: CASSYSRQVYGYTF. CDR3 DNA sequence: TGTGCCAGCAGTTACAGTAGACAGGTCTATGGCTACACCTTC.

V gene TRBV7-3 combines with J gene TRBJ2-1; D may be TRBD2 (6 bases). The CDR3 is made up of 13 amino acids. Trimming shortened V by 4 bases and J by 9 bases, and 13 bases separated the two germline ends. The germline V gene has CDR1 SGHTA and CDR2 FQGTGA. CDR3 in amino acids: CASSSLLGGEQFF. The DNA of the CDR3 is TGTGCCAGCAGCTCCCTTCTCGGGGGTGAGCAGTTCTTC. The variable domain in full, completed from reference TRBV7-3 and TRBJ2-1, reads GAGVSQTPSNKVTEKGKYVELRCDPISGHTALYWYRQSLGQGPEFLIYFQGTGAADDSGLPNDRFFAVRPEGSVSTLKIQRTERGDSAVYLCASSSLLGGEQFFGPGTRLTVL.

This clone was detected a few times. The chain couples TRBV6-4 to TRBJ2-1, with 11 positions matching TRBD1. The CDR3 sequence is 13 residues long. The germline V gene encodes CDR1 MRHNA and CDR2 SNTAGT. Trimming at V came to 4 bases and at J to 15 bases, leaving 8 bases not matched to a gene. The CDR3 DNA follows: TGTGCCAGCAGTGCCTCCGGGACAGGGGGGCGGTTCTTC. It translates to CASSASGTGGRFF.

The chain uses TRBV19 and TRBJ1-5; D uncertain. V dropped 4 bases and J dropped 0 bases, with 10 bases sitting between them. CDR3 size: 15 residues. Germline CDR1 LNHDA, CDR2 SQIVND (reference sequence). DNA of the CDR3: TGTGCCAGTAGTACCACGGTGTATAGCAATCAGCCCCAGCATTTT. Its translation is CASSTTVYSNQPQHF.

The chain carries TRBV10-3 and TRBJ1-6; 9 bases agree with TRBD1. J lost 7 bases, V lost 6 bases, and 10 bases had no gene match. This CDR3 comprises 16 residues. Germline V gene sequence: CDR1 ENHRY, CDR2 SYGVKD. This CDR3 reads CAIRGQGFTSNSPLHF. The CDR3 DNA reads TGTGCCATCAGGGGACAGGGCTTCACTTCCAATTCACCCCTCCACTTT.

This chain links TRBV30 with TRBJ1-1; no clear D gene. V lost 4 bases and J lost 2, with 17 bases in between. From germline, CDR1 is GTSNPN and CDR2 SVGIG (reference sequence). The CDR3 consists of 15 residues. This chain's CDR3 is CAWNVKEKLNTEAFF. The CDR3 DNA sequence: TGTGCCTGGAATGTAAAAGAGAAATTAAACACTGAAGCTTTCTTT.

This chain connects TRBV27 to TRBJ2-5, with 10 bases identical to TRBD1. Germline V lookup: CDR1 MNHEY, CDR2 SMNVEV (reference sequence). The CDR3 is 16 residues long. Trimming cost V 1 base and J 3 bases; bases outside gene matches: 5. Here the CDR3 reads CASSLFSGTGEETQYF. In nucleotides, the CDR3 is TGTGCCAGCAGTTTATTTTCCGGGACAGGGGAAGAGACCCAGTACTTC.

This clone has a handful of counts. The chain uses TRBV19 and TRBJ1-2; 9 positions match TRBD1. CDR1 and CDR2 (germline): LNHDA, SQIVND (reference sequence). The J segment lost 4 bases and the V segment lost 4 bases, leaving 4 bases of the junction unmatched. The CDR3 spans 14 residues. The CDR3 coding sequence is TGTGCCAGTAGTACGGGACAGGGCCTCTATGGCTACACCTTC. Its protein is CASSTGQGLYGYTF.

V gene TRBV5-1 combines with J gene TRBJ1-1; 9 bases line up with TRBD1. The germline V gene encodes CDR1 SGHRS and CDR2 YFSETQ. Trimming removed 4 bases from V and 2 bases from J; junction bases left unmatched: 6. CDR3 length: 15 amino acids. The CDR3 nucleotides read TGCGCCAGCAGCCCCGGGACAGGGATTAACACTGAAGCTTTCTTT. Translation gives CASSPGTGINTEAFF.